This TCR beta chain was identified in a study of early T cells in non-severe SARS-CoV-2 infection. Findings and limits, study-wide: In VDJdb matching, anti-spike CD8 responses were favored while private and CD4 specificities went missing.

This clonotype was observed at least ten times. Its antigen is as yet unknown. TCRdb re-called the 5' RACE reads through MiXCR, storing one row per CDR3 protein. The sample includes tens of thousands of distinct CDR3 sequences, approximately 12% of them seen just once. Germline CDR1 and CDR2: DFQATT and SNEGSKA (reference sequence). V lost 0 bases and J 6 bases, leaving 18 bases between the germline ends. The CDR3 spans 15 residues. The chain couples TRBV20-1 to TRBJ2-7; D remains unclear. The sequencing sample was made of whole blood. The sequence was obtained from an adult who was a healthcare worker with PCR-confirmed SARS-CoV-2 infection or an uninfected control (not recorded which). CDR3: CSARDYQKSHREQYF. The DNA for the CDR3 is TGCAGTGCTAGAGATTATCAGAAGTCCCATCGCGAGCAGTACTTC.